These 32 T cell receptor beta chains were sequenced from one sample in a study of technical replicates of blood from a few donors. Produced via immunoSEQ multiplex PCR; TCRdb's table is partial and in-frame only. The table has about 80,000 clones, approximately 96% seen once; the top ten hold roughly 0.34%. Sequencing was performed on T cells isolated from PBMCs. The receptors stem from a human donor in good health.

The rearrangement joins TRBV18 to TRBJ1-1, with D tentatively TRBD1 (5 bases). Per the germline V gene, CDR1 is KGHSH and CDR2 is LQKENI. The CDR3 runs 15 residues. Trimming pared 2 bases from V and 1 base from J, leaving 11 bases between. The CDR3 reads CASSPNLDRNTEAFF. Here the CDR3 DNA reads TGTGCCAGCTCACCAAATTTAGACAGGAACACTGAAGCTTTCTTT.

The CDR3 here is CASSPGRRSEQYF. In DNA form, the CDR3 reads TGTGCCAGCAGTCCTGGCAGGAGGTCCGAGCAGTACTTC. The gene calls are TRBV2 and TRBJ2-7, with a weak D call TRBD2 (5 bases). The CDR3 is 13 amino acids. Germline values: CDR1 SNHLY, CDR2 FYNNEI. The V gene lost 5 bases and the J gene lost 6 bases, with 14 bases spanning the gap.

CDR3 sequence: CASSLFQGAFTGELFF. The DNA of the CDR3 is TGTGCCAGCAGCTTGTTCCAGGGGGCTTTCACCGGGGAGCTGTTTTTT. The V call is TRBV5-6, the J call TRBJ2-2; 8 bases are a match to TRBD1. V gave up 1 base and J gave up 4 bases; unmatched junction bases: 6. The CDR3 is made up of 16 amino acids. CDR1 is SGHDT and CDR2 is YYEEEE in the germline V gene.

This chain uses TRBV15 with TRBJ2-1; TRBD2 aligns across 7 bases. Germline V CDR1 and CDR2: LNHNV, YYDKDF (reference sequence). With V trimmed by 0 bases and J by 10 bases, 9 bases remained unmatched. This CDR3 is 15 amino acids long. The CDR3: CATSREGAGSKEQFF. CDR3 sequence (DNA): TGTGCCACCAGCAGAGAGGGAGCGGGATCCAAGGAGCAGTTCTTC.

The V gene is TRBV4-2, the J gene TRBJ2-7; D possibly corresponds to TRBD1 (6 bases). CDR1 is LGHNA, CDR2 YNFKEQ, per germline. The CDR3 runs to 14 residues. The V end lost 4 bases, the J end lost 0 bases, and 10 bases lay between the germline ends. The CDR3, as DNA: TGTGCCAGCAGCCCTGTGGACAGCTCCTACGAGCAGTACTTC. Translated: CASSPVDSSYEQYF.

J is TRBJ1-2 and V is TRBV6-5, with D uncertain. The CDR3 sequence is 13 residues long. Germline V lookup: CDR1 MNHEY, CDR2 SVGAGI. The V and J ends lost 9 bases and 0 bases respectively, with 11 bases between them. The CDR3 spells CASHSVSNYGYTF. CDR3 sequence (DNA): TGTGCCAGTCATAGCGTTTCTAACTATGGCTACACCTTC.

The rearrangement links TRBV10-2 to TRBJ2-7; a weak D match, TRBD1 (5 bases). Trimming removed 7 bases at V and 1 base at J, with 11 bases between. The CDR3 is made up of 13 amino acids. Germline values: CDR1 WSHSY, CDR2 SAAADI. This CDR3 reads CASISQGSYEQYF. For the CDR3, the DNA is TGCGCCAGCATTTCCCAGGGTTCCTACGAGCAGTACTTC.

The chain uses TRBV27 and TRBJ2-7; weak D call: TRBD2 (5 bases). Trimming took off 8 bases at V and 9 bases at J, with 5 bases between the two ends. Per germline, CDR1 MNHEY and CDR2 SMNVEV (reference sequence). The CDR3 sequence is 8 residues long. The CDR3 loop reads CASEGQYF. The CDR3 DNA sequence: TGTGCCAGCGAGGGGCAGTACTTC.

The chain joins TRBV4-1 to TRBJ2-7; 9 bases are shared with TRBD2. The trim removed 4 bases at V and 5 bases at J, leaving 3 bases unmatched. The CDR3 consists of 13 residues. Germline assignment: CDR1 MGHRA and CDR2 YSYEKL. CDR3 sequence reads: CASSPRLADEQYF. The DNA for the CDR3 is TGCGCCAGCAGCCCCCGACTAGCGGACGAGCAGTACTTC.

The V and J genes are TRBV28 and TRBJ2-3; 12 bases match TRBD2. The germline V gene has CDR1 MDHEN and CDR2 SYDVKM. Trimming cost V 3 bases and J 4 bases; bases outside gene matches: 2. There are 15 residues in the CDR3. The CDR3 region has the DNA TGTGCCAGCAGTTTGCCTAGCGGGAGGGCAGATACGCAGTATTTT. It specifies CASSLPSGRADTQYF.

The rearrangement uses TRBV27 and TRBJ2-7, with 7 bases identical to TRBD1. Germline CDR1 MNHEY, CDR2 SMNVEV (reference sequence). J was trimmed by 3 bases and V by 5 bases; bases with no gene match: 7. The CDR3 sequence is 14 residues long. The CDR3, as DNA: TGTGCCAGCAGTCCTTTTTGGACAGGCTACGAGCAGTACTTC. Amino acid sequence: CASSPFWTGYEQYF.

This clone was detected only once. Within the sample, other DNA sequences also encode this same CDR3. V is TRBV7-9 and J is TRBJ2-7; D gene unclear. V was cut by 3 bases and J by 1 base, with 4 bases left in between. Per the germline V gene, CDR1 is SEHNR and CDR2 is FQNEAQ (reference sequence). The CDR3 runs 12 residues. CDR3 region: CASSLSSYEQYF. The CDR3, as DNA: TGTGCCAGCAGCTTGTCATCCTACGAGCAGTACTTC.

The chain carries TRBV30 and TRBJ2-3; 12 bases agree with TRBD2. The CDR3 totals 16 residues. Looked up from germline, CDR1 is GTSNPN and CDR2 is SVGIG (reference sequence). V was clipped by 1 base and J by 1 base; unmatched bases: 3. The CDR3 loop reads CAWSEASGRGTDTQYF. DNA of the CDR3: TGTGCCTGGAGTGAGGCTAGCGGGAGGGGCACAGATACGCAGTATTTT.

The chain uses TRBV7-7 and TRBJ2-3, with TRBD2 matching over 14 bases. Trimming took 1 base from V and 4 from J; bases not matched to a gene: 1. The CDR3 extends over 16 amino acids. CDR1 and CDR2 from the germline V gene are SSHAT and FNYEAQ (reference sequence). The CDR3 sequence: CASSLGLAGGSDTQYF. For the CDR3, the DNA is TGTGCCAGCAGCTTAGGACTAGCGGGAGGGTCAGATACGCAGTATTTT.

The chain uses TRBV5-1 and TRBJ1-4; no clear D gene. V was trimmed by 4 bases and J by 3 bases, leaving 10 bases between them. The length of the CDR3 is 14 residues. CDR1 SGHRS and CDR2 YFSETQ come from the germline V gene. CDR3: CASSLLEANEKLFF. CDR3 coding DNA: TGCGCCAGCAGCCTGTTGGAGGCTAATGAAAAACTGTTTTTT.

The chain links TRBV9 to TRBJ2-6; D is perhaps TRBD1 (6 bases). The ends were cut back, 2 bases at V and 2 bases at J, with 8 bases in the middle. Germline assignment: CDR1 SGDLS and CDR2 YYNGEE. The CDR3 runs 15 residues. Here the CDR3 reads CASSVGAAGANVLTF. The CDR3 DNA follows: TGTGCCAGCAGCGTGGGGGCGGCTGGGGCCAACGTCCTGACTTTC.

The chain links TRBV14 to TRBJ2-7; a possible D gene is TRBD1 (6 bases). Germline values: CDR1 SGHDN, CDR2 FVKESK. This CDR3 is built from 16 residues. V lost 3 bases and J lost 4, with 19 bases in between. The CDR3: CASSQDRTGSRYEQYF. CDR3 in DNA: TGTGCCAGCAGCCAGGACCGCACAGGGAGTCGGTACGAGCAGTACTTC.

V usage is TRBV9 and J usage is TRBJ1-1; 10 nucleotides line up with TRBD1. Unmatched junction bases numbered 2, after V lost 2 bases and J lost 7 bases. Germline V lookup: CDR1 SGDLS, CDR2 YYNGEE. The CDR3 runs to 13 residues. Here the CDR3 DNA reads TGTGCCAGCAGCGTGGGGACAGGGGTTGAAGCTTTCTTT. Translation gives CASSVGTGVEAFF.

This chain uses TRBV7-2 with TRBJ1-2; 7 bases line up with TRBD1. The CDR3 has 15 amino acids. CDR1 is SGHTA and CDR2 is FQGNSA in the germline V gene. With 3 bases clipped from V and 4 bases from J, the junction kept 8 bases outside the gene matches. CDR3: CASSFSGRGTYGYTF. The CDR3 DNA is TGTGCCAGCAGCTTCTCCGGCAGGGGGACCTATGGCTACACCTTC.

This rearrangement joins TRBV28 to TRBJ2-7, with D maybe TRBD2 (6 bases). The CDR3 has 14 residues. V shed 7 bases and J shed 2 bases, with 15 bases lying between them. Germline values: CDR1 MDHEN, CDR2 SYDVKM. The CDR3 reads CASTSYSGAYEQYF. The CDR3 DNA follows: TGTGCCAGCACTTCGTATTCGGGAGCCTACGAGCAGTACTTC.

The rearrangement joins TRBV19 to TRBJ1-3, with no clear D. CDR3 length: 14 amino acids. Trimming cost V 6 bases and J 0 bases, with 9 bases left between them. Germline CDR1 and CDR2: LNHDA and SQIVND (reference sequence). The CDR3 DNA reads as TGTGCCAGTAGAACCGAGGGCTCTGGAAACACCATATATTTT. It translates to CASRTEGSGNTIYF. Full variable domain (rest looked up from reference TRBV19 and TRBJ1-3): DGGITQSPKYLFRKEGQNVTLSCEQNLNHDAMYWYRQDPGQGLRLIYYSQIVNDFQKGDIAEGYSVSREKKESFPLTVTSAQKNPTAFYLCASRTEGSGNTIYFGEGSWLTVV.

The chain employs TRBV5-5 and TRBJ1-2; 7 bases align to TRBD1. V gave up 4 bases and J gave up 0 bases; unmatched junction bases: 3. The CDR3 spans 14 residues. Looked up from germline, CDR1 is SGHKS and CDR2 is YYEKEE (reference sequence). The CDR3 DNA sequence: TGTGCCAGCAGCGGGACAGTTACTAACTATGGCTACACCTTC. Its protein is CASSGTVTNYGYTF.

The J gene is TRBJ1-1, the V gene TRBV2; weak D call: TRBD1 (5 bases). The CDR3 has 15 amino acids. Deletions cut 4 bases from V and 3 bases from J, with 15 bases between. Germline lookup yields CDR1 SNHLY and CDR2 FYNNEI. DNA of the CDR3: TGTGCCAGCAGTGTGACCGGGCCCAGGGACACTGAAGCTTTCTTT. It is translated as CASSVTGPRDTEAFF.

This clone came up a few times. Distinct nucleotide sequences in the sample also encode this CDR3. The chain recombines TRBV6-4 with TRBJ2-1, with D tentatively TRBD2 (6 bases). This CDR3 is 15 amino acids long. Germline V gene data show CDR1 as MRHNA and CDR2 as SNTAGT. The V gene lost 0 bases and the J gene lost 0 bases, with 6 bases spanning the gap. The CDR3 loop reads CASSDSSGSYNEQFF. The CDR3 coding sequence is TGTGCCAGCAGTGACTCTAGCGGCTCCTACAATGAGCAGTTCTTC.

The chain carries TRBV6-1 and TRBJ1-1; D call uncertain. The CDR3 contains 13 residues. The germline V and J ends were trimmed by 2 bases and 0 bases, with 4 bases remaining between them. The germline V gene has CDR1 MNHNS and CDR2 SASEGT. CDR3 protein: CASSEYMNTEAFF. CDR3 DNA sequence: TGTGCCAGCAGTGAATATATGAACACTGAAGCTTTCTTT.

The DNA of the CDR3 is TGTGCCAGCACGGGTACCTACAATGAGCAGTTCTTC. It encodes CASTGTYNEQFF. The V gene is TRBV2, the J gene TRBJ2-1; the D is unclear. The CDR3 consists of 12 residues. The germline V gene has CDR1 SNHLY and CDR2 FYNNEI. Trimming took 7 bases from V and 2 from J, leaving 6 bases between them. The full variable domain, with the rest looked up from reference TRBV2 and TRBJ2-1, is EPEVTQTPSHQVTQMGQEVILRCVPISNHLYFYWYRQILGQKVEFLVSFYNNEISEKSEIFDDQFSVERPDGSNFTLKIRSTKLEDSAMYFCASTGTYNEQFFGPGTRLTVL.

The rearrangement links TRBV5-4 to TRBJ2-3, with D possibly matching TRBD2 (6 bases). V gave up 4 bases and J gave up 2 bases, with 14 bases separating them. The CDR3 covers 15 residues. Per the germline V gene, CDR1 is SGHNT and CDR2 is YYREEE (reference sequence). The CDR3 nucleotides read TGTGCCAGCAGCCCGGGACTTCAATCCACAGATACGCAGTATTTT. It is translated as CASSPGLQSTDTQYF.

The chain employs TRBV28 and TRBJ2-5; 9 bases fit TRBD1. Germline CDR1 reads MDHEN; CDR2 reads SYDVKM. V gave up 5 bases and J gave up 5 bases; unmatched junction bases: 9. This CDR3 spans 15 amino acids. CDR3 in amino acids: CASSPVGDRVETQYF. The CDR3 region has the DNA TGTGCCAGCAGTCCCGTCGGGGACAGGGTCGAGACCCAGTACTTC.

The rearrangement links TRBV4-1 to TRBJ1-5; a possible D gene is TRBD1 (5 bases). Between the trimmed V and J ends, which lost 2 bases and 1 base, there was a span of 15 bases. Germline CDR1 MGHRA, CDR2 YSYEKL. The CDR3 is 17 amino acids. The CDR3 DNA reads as TGCGCCAGCAGCCAACTCGCGGGGCAGGTGAGCAATCAGCCCCAGCATTTT. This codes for CASSQLAGQVSNQPQHF.

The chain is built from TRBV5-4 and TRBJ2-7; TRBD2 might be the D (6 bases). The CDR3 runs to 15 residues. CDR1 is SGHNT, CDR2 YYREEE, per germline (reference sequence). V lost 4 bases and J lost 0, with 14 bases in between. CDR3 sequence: CASSPEVAASYEQYF. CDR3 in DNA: TGTGCCAGCAGCCCGGAGGTAGCGGCCTCCTACGAGCAGTACTTC.

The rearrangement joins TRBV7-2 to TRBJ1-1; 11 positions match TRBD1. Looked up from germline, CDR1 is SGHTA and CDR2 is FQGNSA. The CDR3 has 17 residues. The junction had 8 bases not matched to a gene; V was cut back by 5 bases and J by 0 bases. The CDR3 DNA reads TGTGCCAGCAGCCTGGACAGGGGGCCCCTAATGAACACTGAAGCTTTCTTT. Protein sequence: CASSLDRGPLMNTEAFF.

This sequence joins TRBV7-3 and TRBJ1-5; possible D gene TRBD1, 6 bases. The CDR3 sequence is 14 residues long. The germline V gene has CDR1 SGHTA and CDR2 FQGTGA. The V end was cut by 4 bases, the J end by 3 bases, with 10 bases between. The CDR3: CASSSQGINQPQHF. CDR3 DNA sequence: TGTGCCAGCAGCTCCCAGGGGATCAATCAGCCCCAGCATTTT.